Sequencing of this T cell receptor beta chain was carried out in a study of early T cells in non-severe SARS-CoV-2 infection. The study, taken as a whole, reports: Matching with VDJdb favored anti-spike CD8 responses (missing private and CD4 specificities).

Unique molecular identifiers tagged individual cDNA molecules. One entry per CDR3 protein, called by TCRdb with MiXCR from the 5' RACE reads. The repertoire consists of approximately 65,000 distinct CDR3 sequences, with around 14% occurring once and the leading ten covering 4% to 5%. This clonotype was counted ten times or more. Its cognate antigen is unknown. Germline CDR1 reads GTSNPN; CDR2 reads SVGIG (reference sequence). This CDR3 has 15 residues. Trimming took off 0 bases at V and 6 bases at J, with 14 bases between the two ends. The chain employs TRBV30 and TRBJ2-2; D is unresolved. The sample consisted of whole blood. The clonotype comes from an adult who was a healthcare worker with PCR-confirmed SARS-CoV-2 infection or an uninfected control (not recorded which). Written as DNA, the CDR3 is TGTGCCTGGAGTGTACCCGACCCCTTCCCCGGGGAGCTGTTTTTT. This translates into CAWSVPDPFPGELFF.